This is a list of T cell receptor beta chains from one sample in a study of a mutant IDH1 vaccine in newly diagnosed glioma. Here immunoSEQ multiplex PCR was the method, and the copy in TCRdb shows in-frame clones only, minus some. The sample has about 83,000 clones, roughly four fifths seen once. These receptors' antigens are unknown. The specimen comprised PBMCs, sampled from a glioma patient whose treatment included an IDH1 peptide vaccine. Receptor source: a man aged 35-49 years with glioma. The CDR3 runs from the conserved cysteine through the conserved F or W. A D gene is named only where the DNA matches it firmly. Expanded clones are given a class, and other clones once, few, many or no size at all.

TRBJ1-1 | - | TRBV19 | - | TGTGCCAGTAGTATAGGAAGGCCGAACACTGAAGCTTTCTTT | CASSIGRPNTEAFF
TRBJ2-7 | - | TRBV27 | - | TGTGCCAGCAGTTCGGCCCTAGGGGGCTACGAGCAGTACTTC | CASSSALGGYEQYF
TRBJ2-6 | - | TRBV19 | - | TGTGCCAGTAGTATGTCCGGGAAAGGGGCCTCTGGGGCCAACGTCCTGACTTTC | CASSMSGKGASGANVLTF
TRBJ1-2 | - | TRBV4-2 | TRBD1 | TGTGCCAGCAGCCAAGATGGACAGGGTAACGGCTACACCTTC | CASSQDGQGNGYTF
TRBJ2-1 | - | TRBV5-1 | - | TGCGCCAGCAGCTTGTTGCGGGGGCCTACCTACAATGAGCAGTTCTTC | CASSLLRGPTYNEQFF
TRBJ1-1 | few | TRBV11-2 | - | TGTGCCAGCAGCTTAAATAGGGGTGAAGCTTTCTTT | CASSLNRGEAFF
TRBJ1-2 | - | TRBV2 | - | TGTGCCAGCAGCCTAACAGGGCCCTGGGGGGGCTACACCTTC | CASSLTGPWGGYTF
TRBJ1-5 | - | TRBV14 | TRBD1 | TGTGCCAGCAGCCAAGAGGGGACAGACGATAGCAATCAGCCCCAGCATTTT | CASSQEGTDDSNQPQHF
TRBJ1-3 | - | TRBV7-8 | - | TGTGCCAGCAGCTTAATGAGTAAAGGTCAAGGGCGCTCTGGAAACACCATATATTTT | CASSLMSKGQGRSGNTIYF
TRBJ2-1 | - | TRBV6-5 | - | TGTGCCAGCAGTTACTACCCCTATGGTCCTGAGCAGTTCTTC | CASSYYPYGPEQFF
TRBJ1-4 | - | TRBV7-9 | - | TGTGCCAGCAGCTTAGTGGAGACATTGTGGGCTAATGAAAAACTGTTTTTT | CASSLVETLWANEKLFF
TRBJ1-2 | - | TRBV19 | TRBD1 | TGTGCCAGTTGCCCCAGGGGGAACTATGGCTACACCTTC | CASCPRGNYGYTF
TRBJ1-2 | - | TRBV4-3 | - | TGCGCCAGCAGCCAAGACAGGGGACTAGGGGGCTACACCTTC | CASSQDRGLGGYTF
TRBJ2-1 | - | TRBV5-4 | TRBD2 | TGTGCCAGCAGCTTGGGACAAGCGGGGGGGCCCTTCGGTGAGCAGTTCTTC | CASSLGQAGGPFGEQFF
TRBJ1-1 | - | TRBV10-3 | - | TGTGCCATCAGGGGGACCTTGAACACTGAAGCTTTCTTT | CAIRGTLNTEAFF
TRBJ1-4 | - | TRBV29-1 | TRBD1 | TGCAGCGCTAGTGGAAACACAGGGGGAGCGGGAAAACTGTTTTTT | CSASGNTGGAGKLFF
TRBJ2-7 | - | TRBV19 | - | TGTGCCAGTAGTATGGGGGAAAGTTCCGAGCAGTACTTC | CASSMGESSEQYF
TRBJ1-1 | - | TRBV18 | - | TGTGCCAGCTCACCAGACGGGAACACTGAAGCTTTCTTT | CASSPDGNTEAFF
TRBJ2-3 | - | TRBV7-6 | TRBD1 | TGTGCCAGCAGCCCGGGACAGGGGGTCACAGATACGCAGTATTTT | CASSPGQGVTDTQYF